The entry below gives a single T cell receptor (beta chain) sequence along with its context. The antigen is unknown. Profiled with immunoSEQ multiplex PCR; TCRdb holds only in-frame clones, not every one. The sample includes roughly 49,000 clones, more than 85% seen only once; the top ten take roughly 17%. The entry originates in a study of lymphopenia after photon versus proton radiotherapy. Points from the study as a whole: Proton therapy kept repertoires fairly stable, unlike photons, which gained effector/memory cells. Post-nadir diversity loss with photons came from oligoclonal expansion, particularly CD8+ Temra cells.

The germline V gene encodes CDR1 MGHDK and CDR2 SYGVNS. The CDR3 runs 17 residues. The junction had 5 bases not matched to a gene; V was cut back by 2 bases and J by 4 bases. The chain carries TRBV25-1 and TRBJ2-3; TRBD2 matches 14 bases. This clonotype was sampled from a woman in her thirties or forties with cholangiocarcinoma. The input for sequencing was peripheral blood, taken from a patient treated with photon-based radiotherapy. Here the CDR3 reads CASSEPTSGRGSDTQYF. The CDR3 DNA follows: TGTGCCAGCAGTGAACCGACTAGCGGGAGGGGTTCAGATACGCAGTATTTT.